This TCR beta chain was retrieved from a study of PD-L1 blockade in urothelial cancer. The overall study: Bladder-origin urothelial cancer in males described about 90% of the 29 patients. Treatment start was followed by blood analysis at 3 weeks (second dose) and again at 6 weeks.

Germline V gene lookup returns CDR1 MGHRA and CDR2 YSYEKL. Trimming stripped 2 bases from V and 0 bases from J, with 13 bases between. CDR3 length equals 16 residues. TCRdb's table, derived via immunoSEQ multiplex PCR, lists solely in-frame clones and lacks some. This sample carries roughly 30,000 clones, 84% of them seen once, and the ten largest clones take around 16%. This clone was seen just once. Indicated time point: pretreatment peripheral blood. Patients each gave 1 to 8 samples, pretreatment and on-treatment. The specimen comprised PBMCs, sampled around atezolizumab (anti-PD-L1) treatment. This TCR came from a man in his fifties or sixties with urothelial cancer. J is TRBJ1-1 and V is TRBV4-1; D is perhaps TRBD1 (6 bases). CDR3 region: CASSQLRTALNTEAFF. Written as DNA, the CDR3 is TGCGCCAGCAGCCAACTCCGGACAGCCTTGAACACTGAAGCTTTCTTT.